This T cell receptor (beta chain) was sequenced during a study of cytomegalovirus exposure and HLA in healthy donors. The wider study: Earlier findings included some 100 million unique TCR beta sequences obtained from roughly 200 million T cells. Study-wide results and limits: Earlier findings revealed that most TCR beta V segments proved productive either about 87% or about 30% of the time. Whilst most TCR sequences proved rare, a subset of public TCRs occurred across many donors.

Researchers ran the PCR with 60 Vbeta and 13 Jbeta primers. The table came from immunoSEQ multiplex PCR; TCRdb's copy has only in-frame clones and leaves some out. The data show 150,000 to 200,000 clones, about 85% seen once. Concerning this clone itself: The target antigen is unknown. Different DNA sequences within this sample yield the same CDR3.

The ends lost 4 bases at V and 4 bases at J; junction bases unmatched: 7. Germline-derived CDR1 and CDR2 are SGHRS and YFSETQ. The length of the CDR3 is 15 residues. The gene calls are TRBV5-1 and TRBJ2-7, with TRBD1 matching over 11 bases. Sequencing input: PBMCs. The source is a girl aged 5 to 17 in good health and CMV-seropositive. The CDR3 region has the DNA TGCGCCAGCAGCCCGGGGACAGGGGGAGCATACGAGCAGTACTTC. This encodes CASSPGTGGAYEQYF.